This T cell receptor beta chain originates from a study of patients and donors after allogeneic stem cell transplantation. Trimming removed 4 bases from V and 5 bases from J; junction bases left unmatched: 8. This CDR3 has 16 amino acids. Germline assignment: CDR1 SGHAT and CDR2 FQNNGV. A single record per CDR3 protein comes from TCRdb applying MiXCR to the RT-PCR reads. The table lists around 150,000 distinct CDR3 sequences, 25% to 35% of them singletons. The chain combines TRBV11-2 with TRBJ2-3; 11 bases align to TRBD2. This sequence was found in a human donor who was either an allogeneic HSCT recipient or a stem cell or donor lymphocyte infusion donor (not recorded which). It is not recorded whose cells these are; they may come from a transplant donor. The sequencing input was blood, either unsorted or a sorted T cell fraction (not recorded which). The CDR3 coding sequence is TGTGCCAGCAGCTCCTTCCGTAGCGGGAGGGGAGATACGCAGTATTTT. Protein: CASSSFRSGRGDTQYF.